The sequence of this TCR beta chain was determined in a study of blood T cells in healthy people across ages. There were healthy Caucasian individuals from Russia, aged 6 to 90, serving as donors. Per-sample PBMC isolation yielded at least 6.5 million cells. A J-beta primer mix and a sample-barcoded 5' primer were used in a second PCR of about 7 to 12 cycles. Each sample yielded at least 3 million CDR3-containing paired-end reads. From the 5' RACE reads, TCRdb called clonotypes with MiXCR, one entry per CDR3 protein. This sample has 800,000 to 1,000,000 distinct CDR3 sequences; 48% occur once, and the top ten carry 13%. This CDR3 region has 18 residues. Germline V gene sequence: CDR1 ENHRY, CDR2 SYGVKD. V lost 4 bases and J lost 0, with 19 bases in between. Study results and caveats: Older age coincided with a roughly linear decline in TCR beta diversity per million T cells.

Only a few counts were recorded for this clonotype. Its antigen is unknown. This clonotype was sampled from a man aged 25 to 45 in good health. The rearrangement joins TRBV10-3 to TRBJ2-1; D could derive from TRBD1 or TRBD2 (5 bases each). Sequenced input: blood. CDR3 amino acids: CAISVQDRGRSSYNEQFF. The CDR3 DNA reads as TGTGCCATCAGTGTGCAAGACCGGGGCAGGAGCTCCTACAATGAGCAGTTCTTC.